This T cell receptor beta chain was identified in a study of cytomegalovirus exposure and HLA in healthy donors. This CDR3 has 17 amino acids. From germline, CDR1 is SGHVS and CDR2 FQNEAQ. With 0 bases clipped from V and 2 bases from J, the junction kept 6 bases outside the gene matches. Primers: 60 Vbeta forward and 13 Jbeta reverse. The method was immunoSEQ multiplex PCR; TCRdb's version includes in-frame clones alone and lacks a portion of them. The table shows 110,000 or so clones, with approximately 80% occurring only once. V gene TRBV7-8 combines with J gene TRBJ1-2; the match to TRBD1 covers 10 bases. The source is a male donor in good health and CMV-seronegative. Sequencing was done on a sample of PBMCs. The CDR3 sequence is CASSLAFGTGENYGYTF. The CDR3 DNA sequence: TGTGCCAGCAGCTTAGCCTTCGGGACAGGGGAGAACTATGGCTACACCTTC.